The 24 T cell receptor beta chains presented below share a single source sample, sequenced in a study of blood T cell repertoires in COVID-19 (dated by TCRdb to 2020 to 2022). Preparation of the library involved the immunoSEQ multiplex PCR assay. TCRdb mirrors the immuneACCESS table, restricted to in-frame sequences. Some clones are absent from its copies; in checked studies, under half trace to an unresolved V gene, and the reason for the others is unknown. The table for this sample lists 130,000 to 150,000 clones; around 80% of them were counted only once. Approximately 3.5% of the sample comes from the top ten. The material sequenced was peripheral blood. The receptors were sampled from a man aged 60-69 years with acute or convalescent COVID-19.

This clone was observed a handful of times. The chain combines TRBV7-8 with TRBJ1-1; possible D gene TRBD1, 5 bases. V lost 7 bases and J lost 1, with 19 bases in between. Germline V gene sequence: CDR1 SGHVS, CDR2 FQNEAQ. The CDR3 loop spans 16 amino acids. The DNA for the CDR3 is TGTGCCAGCACTTCGGGGAGGGGTGGATCGAACACTGAAGCTTTCTTT. The encoded protein is CASTSGRGGSNTEAFF.

The chain combines TRBV5-1 with TRBJ2-1; tentative D call: TRBD2 (6 bases). The CDR3 is 15 amino acids. V gave up 5 bases and J gave up 7 bases, with 19 bases separating them. CDR1 is SGHRS, CDR2 YFSETQ, per germline. The CDR3 reads CASRAEGYSVNEQFF. The CDR3, as DNA: TGCGCCAGCAGGGCGGAGGGGTATTCAGTGAATGAGCAGTTCTTC.

The rearrangement joins TRBV6-6 to TRBJ2-2; unclear D gene. V dropped 8 bases and J dropped 4 bases, with 14 bases sitting between them. From germline, CDR1 is MNHNY and CDR2 SVGAGI (reference sequence). This CDR3 is 14 amino acids long. CDR3 residues: CASRGPLFTGELFF. CDR3 in DNA: TGTGCCAGCCGTGGGCCCTTGTTCACCGGGGAGCTGTTTTTT.

This rearrangement joins TRBV2 to TRBJ2-5; 7 nucleotides agree with TRBD2. Germline-derived CDR1 and CDR2 are SNHLY and FYNNEI. After removal of 4 bases from V and 9 bases from J, the junction contained 14 bases not matched to a gene. This CDR3 comprises 15 residues. The chain's CDR3 is CASSVSGQPSGAQYF. CDR3 DNA: TGTGCCAGCAGTGTATCGGGGCAGCCGAGCGGGGCCCAGTACTTC.

The V gene is TRBV28, the J gene TRBJ1-2; unclear D gene. Germline V gene data show CDR1 as MDHEN and CDR2 as SYDVKM. The CDR3 runs to 13 residues. Trimming shortened V by 3 bases and J by 2 bases, and 7 bases separated the two germline ends. CDR3 sequence reads: CASSFSQNYGYTF. CDR3 DNA: TGTGCCAGCAGTTTCTCGCAGAACTATGGCTACACCTTC.

This clone turned up a few times. V is TRBV5-1 and J is TRBJ2-3; 7 bases are a match to TRBD1. J gave up 11 bases and V 4 bases, and 7 bases lay outside the gene matches. Germline assignment: CDR1 SGHRS and CDR2 YFSETQ. This CDR3 region has 12 residues. In DNA, the CDR3 is TGCGCCAGCAGCCTCGGGACAGCCGGGCAGTATTTT. This sequence encodes CASSLGTAGQYF.

The V gene is TRBV19, the J gene TRBJ2-7, with TRBD2 identical over 13 bases. V lost 3 bases and J lost 7; bases outside the gene matches: 3. Looked up from germline, CDR1 is LNHDA and CDR2 is SQIVND (reference sequence). The CDR3 runs 14 residues. Here the CDR3 reads CASSIGTSGKEQYF. The CDR3 DNA reads TGTGCCAGTAGTATTGGGACTAGCGGGAAGGAGCAGTACTTC. The full variable domain, completed using reference TRBV19 and TRBJ2-7, is DGGITQSPKYLFRKEGQNVTLSCEQNLNHDAMYWYRQDPGQGLRLIYYSQIVNDFQKGDIAEGYSVSREKKESFPLTVTSAQKNPTAFYLCASSIGTSGKEQYFGPGTRLTVT.

The V call is TRBV18, the J call TRBJ1-6, with D possibly being TRBD1 (5 bases). The CDR3 spans 15 residues. Deletions cut 1 base from V and 8 bases from J, with 12 bases between. Per the germline V gene, CDR1 is KGHSH and CDR2 is LQKENI. CDR3 residues: CASSPQKTGHSPLHF. CDR3 in DNA: TGTGCCAGCTCACCACAGAAAACAGGCCATTCACCCCTCCACTTT.

This clone was picked up a small number of times. The chain uses TRBV7-2 and TRBJ2-7, with D tentatively TRBD1 (5 bases). Trimming removed 7 bases from V and 3 bases from J, with 16 bases in between. Per the germline V gene, CDR1 is SGHTA and CDR2 is FQGNSA. The CDR3 sequence is 14 residues long. This CDR3 is CASTLPGSHYEQYF. In DNA form, the CDR3 reads TGTGCCAGCACCCTTCCAGGGTCCCACTACGAGCAGTACTTC.

Here the CDR3 DNA reads TGTGCCTGGAGTGTAAGCTTCCGGGGAGATACGCAGTATTTT. This gives the protein CAWSVSFRGDTQYF. This rearrangement joins TRBV30 to TRBJ2-3; tentatively, D is TRBD2 (5 bases). Per the germline V gene, CDR1 is GTSNPN and CDR2 is SVGIG (reference sequence). This CDR3 is 14 amino acids long. V was trimmed by 0 bases and J by 5 bases, leaving 12 bases between them.

This chain links TRBV29-1 with TRBJ1-1, with 7 bases that match TRBD1. This CDR3 spans 11 amino acids. Germline V gives CDR1 SQVTM, CDR2 ANQGSEA. The V and J ends lost 8 bases and 5 bases, in that order; junction bases with no gene match: 5. This CDR3 reads CSYRGLTEAFF. The CDR3 DNA sequence: TGCAGCTACAGGGGTTTAACTGAAGCTTTCTTT.

This CDR3 is CASSRGALQGDEQYF. CDR3 bases: TGTGCCAGTAGCCGGGGGGCCTTACAGGGTGACGAGCAGTACTTC. The rearrangement joins TRBV19 to TRBJ2-7; D possibly corresponds to TRBD2 (7 bases). Per germline, CDR1 LNHDA and CDR2 SQIVND (reference sequence). The CDR3 has 15 residues. Trimming took off 6 bases at V and 5 bases at J, with 20 bases between the two ends.

The chain joins TRBV28 to TRBJ1-2, with D perhaps matching TRBD1 (6 bases). The CDR3 covers 16 residues. Germline V lookup: CDR1 MDHEN, CDR2 SYDVKM. V dropped 2 bases and J dropped 11 bases, with 24 bases sitting between them. DNA for the CDR3: TGTGCCAGCAGTTTACGGGGGGCTGGGATCCCCTATAGTTACACCTTC. It is translated as CASSLRGAGIPYSYTF.

This clone appeared once. V usage is TRBV6-1 and J usage is TRBJ1-2, with 7 bases fitting TRBD1. Germline V gene lookup returns CDR1 MNHNS and CDR2 SASEGT. The junction had 10 bases not matched to a gene; V was cut back by 4 bases and J by 2 bases. The CDR3 runs 16 residues. The CDR3 loop is CASSVVNRGPNYGYTF. In nucleotides, the CDR3 is TGTGCCAGCAGTGTGGTTAACAGGGGTCCGAACTATGGCTACACCTTC.

The chain carries TRBV6-5 and TRBJ1-2, with D possibly TRBD1 on 5 matching bases. V lost 2 bases to trimming and J lost 8 bases, with 12 bases between them. Looked up from germline, CDR1 is MNHEY and CDR2 is SVGAGI. The CDR3 has 13 residues. In nucleotides, the CDR3 is TGTGCCAGCAGTTACGTCAGGGATATCGGCTACACCTTC. It is translated as CASSYVRDIGYTF.

The chain combines TRBV6-2 or TRBV6-3 with TRBJ2-1; TRBD1 aligns across 8 bases. CDR3 length: 14 amino acids. Germline trimming cut 4 bases from V and 8 bases from J; bases unmatched to any gene: 7. Germline-derived CDR1 and CDR2 are MNHEY and SVGEGT. CDR3 DNA sequence: TGTGCCAGCAGTTTAACGACAGGGGCGGATGAGCAGTTCTTC. It translates to CASSLTTGADEQFF.

This chain uses TRBV4-1 with TRBJ2-5; 11 nucleotides agree with TRBD2. Germline V gives CDR1 MGHRA, CDR2 YSYEKL. The CDR3 has 16 residues. Germline trimming cut 4 bases from V and 4 bases from J; bases unmatched to any gene: 8. CDR3 in amino acids: CASSPQPGTSGETQYF. The CDR3 DNA follows: TGCGCCAGCAGCCCCCAACCCGGGACTAGCGGAGAGACCCAGTACTTC.

The table lists this clone with a count of one. CDR3 in amino acids: CASSLGTAGGPQETQYF. The DNA for the CDR3 is TGTGCCAGCAGCTTAGGGACAGCGGGAGGGCCGCAAGAGACCCAGTACTTC. V and J are TRBV7-9 and TRBJ2-5; 10 bases are shared with TRBD2. Per germline, CDR1 SEHNR and CDR2 FQNEAQ (reference sequence). This CDR3 has 17 residues. The V gene end was trimmed by 1 base and the J gene end by 2 bases; junction bases not matched to a gene: 7.

This clone was counted a single time. The J gene is TRBJ1-1, the V gene TRBV5-1; 7 bases fit TRBD1. Germline trimming cut 4 bases from V and 0 bases from J; bases unmatched to any gene: 6. Germline V gives CDR1 SGHRS, CDR2 YFSETQ. The CDR3 loop spans 15 amino acids. CDR3 protein: CASSTNGQVNTEAFF. The CDR3 DNA follows: TGCGCCAGCAGCACCAATGGACAGGTGAACACTGAAGCTTTCTTT.

The chain has TRBV30 and TRBJ1-5; D might be TRBD1 (5 bases). V was shortened by 3 bases and J by 6 bases, with 9 bases between the two germline ends. The CDR3 has 12 residues. The germline CDR1 and CDR2 sequences are GTSNPN and SVGIG (reference sequence). CDR3 DNA sequence: TGTGCCTGGAGGCAGGGAAGTCAGCCCCAGCATTTT. Its protein product is CAWRQGSQPQHF.

The rearrangement links TRBV27 to TRBJ1-5; D may be TRBD1 (5 bases). The germline V gene has CDR1 MNHEY and CDR2 SMNVEV (reference sequence). The CDR3 is 12 amino acids. Trimming removed 7 bases from V and 4 bases from J, with 8 bases in between. CDR3 DNA: TGTGCCAGCACTACAGGTAATCAGCCCCAGCATTTT. Amino acids: CASTTGNQPQHF.

The V call is TRBV4-3, the J call TRBJ2-1, with TRBD2 identical over 14 bases. The CDR3 totals 15 residues. J lost 15 bases, V lost 0 bases, and 7 bases had no gene match. Per the germline V gene, CDR1 is LGHNA and CDR2 is YSLEER. The CDR3 nucleotides read TGCGCCAGCAGCCAAGATCGACTAGCGGGAGGGGTTCTGTTCTTC. Protein product: CASSQDRLAGGVLFF.

The rearrangement links TRBV3-1 (or the pseudogene TRBV3-2) to TRBJ1-1; 8 bases fit TRBD1. CDR3 length: 15 amino acids. CDR1 LGHDT and CDR2 YNNKEL come from the germline V gene (reference sequence). J lost 5 bases, V lost 0 bases, and 5 bases had no gene match. CDR3 coding DNA: TGTGCCAGCAGCCAAGATCAGGGGGCGATGACTGAAGCTTTCTTT. This sequence encodes CASSQDQGAMTEAFF.

The chain has TRBV7-9 and TRBJ1-1; TRBD1 matches at 8 bases. V shed 5 bases and J 7 bases; nucleotides not matched to a gene: 6. Germline CDR1 is SEHNR and CDR2 is FQNEAQ (reference sequence). The length of the CDR3 is 13 residues. The CDR3 DNA follows: TGTGCCAGCAGCCCCGACGGACAGGGTGAAGCTTTCTTT. Protein sequence: CASSPDGQGEAFF.